The 18 T cell receptor beta chains listed next were all sequenced from one sample in a study of HIV-infected children after antiretroviral therapy interruption. Unique molecular identifiers were included in an RNA-based 3' RACE TCR library. TCRdb used MiXCR to reprocess the 3' RACE reads, holding one entry per CDR3 protein. The sample lists about 89,000 distinct CDR3 sequences, about 7.2% occurring once. Indicated treatment: PENTA 11 planned treatment interruption arm or continuous ART arm. Sequenced material: CD45RA+ CD4+ T cells from PBMCs, pooled from several time points, taken from a donor given antiretroviral therapy, either interrupted or continuous. Subset defined: naive CD4+ CD45RA+ CD45RO- T cells. These receptors all come from a pool of human donors with HIV.

The chain recombines TRBV4-2 with TRBJ1-2; D possibly corresponds to TRBD1 (6 bases). The CDR3 has 16 residues. The V and J ends lost 4 bases and 8 bases respectively, with 23 bases between them. Germline CDR1 is LGHNA and CDR2 is YNFKEQ. For the CDR3, the DNA is TGTGCCAGCAGCCCCGGGGGGATACAGGGAATGGGGGGCTACACCTTC. Protein: CASSPGGIQGMGGYTF.

This clonotype was found many times. This rearrangement joins TRBV18 to TRBJ2-1, with D perhaps matching TRBD2 (5 bases). CDR1 KGHSH and CDR2 LQKENI come from the germline V gene. Trimming stripped 3 bases from V and 9 bases from J, with 21 bases between. The CDR3 is 16 amino acids. CDR3: CASSPPGREGISEQFF. The CDR3 DNA reads as TGTGCCAGCTCACCTCCCGGACGGGAAGGGATTAGTGAGCAGTTCTTC.

This clonotype came up a few times. The gene calls are TRBV2 and TRBJ1-1; D unclear. Deletions cut 4 bases from V and 0 bases from J, with 9 bases between. This CDR3 is 14 amino acids long. Germline CDR1 reads SNHLY; CDR2 reads FYNNEI. CDR3 in DNA: TGTGCCAGCAGTGTTGCGGGTATGAACACTGAAGCTTTCTTT. Residues: CASSVAGMNTEAFF.

This clonotype appeared many times. The genes are TRBV20-1 and TRBJ2-3; 10 bases are a match to TRBD2. J was trimmed by 0 bases and V by 6 bases; bases with no gene match: 3. The CDR3 totals 14 residues. From germline, CDR1 is DFQATT and CDR2 SNEGSKA (reference sequence). The CDR3: CSAGLAVSTDTQYF. The CDR3 DNA reads TGCAGTGCCGGACTAGCGGTTAGCACAGATACGCAGTATTTT.

Ten or more counts support this clonotype. This chain uses TRBV7-2 with TRBJ2-3; TRBD2 agrees at 8 bases. Germline CDR1 SGHTA, CDR2 FQGNSA. This CDR3 spans 17 amino acids. The V gene end was trimmed by 1 base and the J gene end by 1 base; junction bases not matched to a gene: 7. CDR3 protein: CASSLGPPRGGTDTQYF. In DNA form, the CDR3 reads TGTGCCAGCAGCTTAGGCCCGCCGCGGGGGGGCACAGATACGCAGTATTTT. The full variable domain, with the rest looked up from reference TRBV7-2 and TRBJ2-3, is GAGVSQSPSNKVTEKGKDVELRCDPISGHTALYWYRQSLGQGLEFLIYFQGNSAPDKSGLPSDRFSAERTGGSVSTLTIQRTQQEDSAVYLCASSLGPPRGGTDTQYFGPGTRLTVL.

The V and J genes are TRBV18 and TRBJ2-3, with D perhaps TRBD2 (6 bases). V was cut by 4 bases and J by 4 bases, with 9 bases left in between. Germline CDR1 and CDR2: KGHSH and LQKENI. This CDR3 is built from 13 residues. Here the CDR3 DNA reads TGTGCCAGCTCACGGGACTTTTCAGATACGCAGTATTTT. It codes for CASSRDFSDTQYF.

At least ten counts were recorded for this clonotype. V gene TRBV28 combines with J gene TRBJ2-7; TRBD1 agrees at 9 bases. With 6 bases clipped from V and 4 bases from J, the junction kept 4 bases outside the gene matches. Germline V gives CDR1 MDHEN, CDR2 SYDVKM. The CDR3 consists of 13 residues. In DNA, the CDR3 is TGTGCCAGCAGCCGGGACAGGGAATACGAGCAGTACTTC. This translates into CASSRDREYEQYF. The full variable domain, completed using reference TRBV28 and TRBJ2-7, is DVKVTQSSRYLVKRTGEKVFLECVQDMDHENMFWYRQDPGLGLRLIYFSYDVKMKEKGDIPEGYSVSREKKERFSLILESASTNQTSMYLCASSRDREYEQYFGPGTRLTVT.

This clonotype has at least ten counts. V usage is TRBV12-3 or TRBV12-4 and J usage is TRBJ2-2; 10 nucleotides agree with TRBD2. The junction had 7 bases not matched to a gene; V was cut back by 3 bases and J by 0 bases. This CDR3 has 18 residues. The CDR3: CASSFYLAGDANTGELFF. The CDR3 nucleotides read TGTGCCAGCAGTTTTTACCTAGCGGGGGACGCGAACACCGGGGAGCTGTTTTTT.

The table lists this clonotype with many counts. The rearrangement uses TRBV20-1 and TRBJ2-1; unclear D gene. The germline V gene has CDR1 DFQATT and CDR2 SNEGSKA (reference sequence). The CDR3 runs 14 residues. Trimming removed 4 bases at V and 1 base at J, with 11 bases between. CDR3 bases: TGCAGTGCTAAAATTGCGCCGTCCTACAATGAGCAGTTCTTC. It encodes CSAKIAPSYNEQFF.

In this sample, this clonotype turned up many times. V usage is TRBV20-1 and J usage is TRBJ2-2; D may be TRBD1 (6 bases). V lost 0 bases to trimming and J lost 3 bases, with 11 bases between them. Germline CDR1 is DFQATT and CDR2 is SNEGSKA (reference sequence). The CDR3 has 15 residues. The CDR3 loop reads CSARDLGHYTGELFF. DNA of the CDR3: TGCAGTGCTAGAGATCTGGGACACTACACCGGGGAGCTGTTTTTT.

The chain couples TRBV4-1 to TRBJ2-2; 7 bases agree with TRBD2. Germline V gene data show CDR1 as MGHRA and CDR2 as YSYEKL. CDR3 size: 16 residues. J was trimmed by 5 bases and V by 0 bases; bases with no gene match: 6. The CDR3 nucleotides are TGCGCCAGCAGCCAAGATGGGCGGGGGTCGACCGGGGAGCTGTTTTTT. It translates to CASSQDGRGSTGELFF.

This clonotype has ten or more counts. This rearrangement joins TRBV7-9 to TRBJ1-3; D remains ambiguous. Deletions cut 5 bases from V and 2 bases from J, with 7 bases between. Germline values: CDR1 SEHNR, CDR2 FQNEAQ (reference sequence). The CDR3 loop spans 13 amino acids. CDR3 coding DNA: TGTGCCAGCAGCCCGAGGACTGGAAACACCATATATTTT. Translating it yields CASSPRTGNTIYF.

This clonotype occurred many times. The CDR3 region has the DNA TGTGCCAGCAGAAGGGGGGGAGGAGATGGCTACACCTTC. It encodes CASRRGGGDGYTF. The V call is TRBV28, the J call TRBJ1-2; a weak D match, TRBD1 (6 bases). This CDR3 has 13 residues. CDR1 is MDHEN and CDR2 is SYDVKM in the germline V gene. Deletions cut 6 bases from V and 6 bases from J, with 14 bases between.

The chain has TRBV12-5 and TRBJ2-1; 8 bases are a match to TRBD2. V was pared by 0 bases and J by 8 bases, with 9 bases of the junction left unmatched. Germline-derived CDR1 and CDR2 are LGHNT and FRNRAP. The CDR3 has 16 amino acids. CDR3 coding DNA: TGTGCTAGTGGTTTGGTGGTAACGGGGGGGGGTCATGAGCAGTTCTTC. Encoded protein: CASGLVVTGGGHEQFF.

This clonotype was detected a few times. This sequence joins TRBV7-6 and TRBJ1-4; no firm D call. Germline V gene data show CDR1 as SGHVS and CDR2 as FNYEAQ. V shed 5 bases and J shed 0 bases, with 7 bases lying between them. The CDR3 is 14 amino acids. The CDR3 coding sequence is TGTGCCAGCAGCCGGTCTGCAACTAATGAAAAACTGTTTTTT. Translation gives CASSRSATNEKLFF. Supplemented by reference TRBV7-6 and TRBJ1-4, the full variable domain reads GAGVSQSPRYKVTKRGQDVALRCDPISGHVSLYWYRQALGQGPEFLTYFNYEAQQDKSGLPNDRFSAERPEGSISTLTIQRTEQRDSAMYRCASSRSATNEKLFFGSGTQLSVL.

This clonotype was seen more than once but under ten times. This sequence joins TRBV19 and TRBJ1-5, with D perhaps TRBD1 (5 bases). The germline CDR1 and CDR2 sequences are LNHDA and SQIVND (reference sequence). Trimming left V 7 bases short and J 3 bases short, with 16 bases between. The CDR3 length is 15 residues. CDR3 amino acids: CASNDGGESNQPQHF. The CDR3 bases are TGTGCCAGTAACGACGGAGGGGAGTCCAATCAGCCCCAGCATTTT.

This chain links TRBV20-1 with TRBJ2-3, with D possibly being TRBD1 (6 bases). V was shortened by 6 bases and J by 1 base, with 14 bases between the two germline ends. The CDR3 sequence is 14 residues long. Germline CDR1 is DFQATT and CDR2 is SNEGSKA (reference sequence). In DNA, the CDR3 is TGCAGTGCCGCGACAGGATCTCGCACAGATACGCAGTATTTT. It encodes CSAATGSRTDTQYF.

As concerns this clonotype: It may be a read error: a sequence one base away is much more abundant. This chain connects TRBV7-8 to TRBJ2-1; unclear D gene. This CDR3 is 16 amino acids long. Germline CDR1 is SGHVS and CDR2 is FQNEAQ. The CDR3 here is CASSPLGQMRYNERFF. CDR3 bases: TGTGCCAGCAGCCCCTTAGGCCAGATGAGGTACAATGAGCGGTTCTTC.